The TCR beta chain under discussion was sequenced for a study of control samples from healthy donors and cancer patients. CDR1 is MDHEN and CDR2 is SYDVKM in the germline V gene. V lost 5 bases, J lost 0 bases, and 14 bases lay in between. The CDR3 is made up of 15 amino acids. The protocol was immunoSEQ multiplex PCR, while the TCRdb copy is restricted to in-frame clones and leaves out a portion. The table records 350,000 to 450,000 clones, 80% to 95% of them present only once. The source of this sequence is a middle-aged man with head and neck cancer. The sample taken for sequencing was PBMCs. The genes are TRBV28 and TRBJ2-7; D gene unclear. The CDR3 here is CASSPLTESSYEQYF. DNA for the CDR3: TGTGCCAGCAGTCCCTTAACGGAGAGCTCCTACGAGCAGTACTTC.